Below, 23 T cell receptor beta chains from the same sample are listed, as sequenced in a study of blood T cell repertoires in COVID-19 (TCRdb year 2020). Library prep was done by the immunoSEQ multiplex PCR assay. TCRdb carries this immuneACCESS record with in-frame sequences only. Its versions omit some clonotypes, under half of them owing to an unresolved V gene in the studies checked, with the rest unexplained. In this sample the table shows approximately 400,000 clones, around 89% of which occur a single time. The biggest ten clones account for 1.2% of the sample. The sequenced sample was PBMCs or T cells enriched from blood (not recorded which). These receptors were collected from a woman aged 18-35 years who had recovered from COVID-19.

The J gene is TRBJ1-5, the V gene TRBV7-9, with D unresolved. Germline V gene lookup returns CDR1 SEHNR and CDR2 FQNEAQ (reference sequence). CDR3 length: 14 amino acids. Between the trimmed V and J ends, which lost 10 bases and 0 bases, there was a span of 13 bases. CDR3 DNA sequence: TGTGCCACCGCGAAGGAGAATAGCAATCAGCCCCAGCATTTT. It codes for CATAKENSNQPQHF. Supplemented by reference TRBV7-9 and TRBJ1-5, the full variable domain reads DTGVSQNPRHKITKRGQNVTFRCDPISEHNRLYWYRQTLGQGPEFLTYFQNEAQLEKSRLLSDRFSAERPKGSFSTLEIQRTEQGDSAMYLCATAKENSNQPQHFGDGTRLSIL.

The rearrangement joins TRBV7-9 to TRBJ1-6; D uncertain. CDR3 size: 13 residues. V was shortened by 1 base and J by 8 bases, with 6 bases between the two germline ends. Germline CDR1 is SEHNR and CDR2 is FQNEAQ (reference sequence). The CDR3 nucleotides read TGTGCCAGCAGCTTAGATTCATATTCACCCCTCCACTTT. Translating gives CASSLDSYSPLHF.

This clone was seen only once. The chain combines TRBV4-3 with TRBJ2-2; TRBD1 aligns across 8 bases. V shed 0 bases and J 3 bases; nucleotides not matched to a gene: 3. Germline V gene sequence: CDR1 LGHNA, CDR2 YSLEER. The CDR3 sequence is 16 residues long. The CDR3 DNA reads as TGCGCCAGCAGCCAAGATAGGGACAGGTACACCGGGGAGCTGTTTTTT. It codes for CASSQDRDRYTGELFF.

This clone was detected once. The chain recombines TRBV18 with TRBJ1-1; 7 bases agree with TRBD1. The CDR3 is 12 residues long. The junction had 2 bases not matched to a gene; V was cut back by 5 bases and J by 5 bases. Looked up from germline, CDR1 is KGHSH and CDR2 is LQKENI. The CDR3 sequence is CASSEQGTEAFF. In DNA form, the CDR3 reads TGTGCCAGCTCAGAACAGGGGACTGAAGCTTTCTTT.

To note about this clone: The identical CDR3 is also encoded by other nucleotide sequences in the sample. The gene calls are TRBV2 and TRBJ2-3, with D possibly matching TRBD2 (7 bases). Germline V lookup: CDR1 SNHLY, CDR2 FYNNEI. CDR3 length equals 14 residues. Deletions cut 6 bases from V and 0 bases from J, with 10 bases between. The CDR3 DNA reads TGTGCCAGCAGAAGGGGGGGGAGCACAGATACGCAGTATTTT. Its protein is CASRRGGSTDTQYF.

J is TRBJ1-2 and V is TRBV12-3 or TRBV12-4; maybe TRBD1 (5 bases). The CDR3 extends over 13 amino acids. The V and J ends lost 4 bases and 6 bases respectively, with 12 bases between them. CDR3 region: CASSWGGGDGYTF. The CDR3 DNA reads as TGTGCCAGCAGTTGGGGCGGGGGAGATGGCTACACCTTC.

In this sample, this clone turned up a few times. This chain uses TRBV6-6 with TRBJ2-7; 7 nucleotides line up with TRBD1. Germline CDR1 MNHNY, CDR2 SVGAGI (reference sequence). J gave up 2 bases and V 2 bases, and 3 bases lay outside the gene matches. The CDR3 has 14 amino acids. As DNA, the CDR3 is TGTGCCAGCAGTTACGGGACAGCTGCCTACGAGCAGTACTTC. This translates into CASSYGTAAYEQYF.

The rearrangement joins TRBV6-2 or TRBV6-3 to TRBJ2-7, with 7 bases identical to TRBD1. The V and J ends lost 4 bases and 2 bases, in that order; junction bases with no gene match: 8. Germline V lookup: CDR1 MNHEY, CDR2 SVGEGT. CDR3 length: 15 amino acids. Here the CDR3 DNA reads TGTGCCAGCAGTTCCGACAGGGCACTCACCTACGAGCAGTACTTC. As protein: CASSSDRALTYEQYF.

The chain is built from TRBV6-5 and TRBJ1-1, with D uncertain. CDR3 length: 14 amino acids. Germline V lookup: CDR1 MNHEY, CDR2 SVGAGI. Deletions cut 2 bases from V and 2 bases from J, with 9 bases between. Here the CDR3 DNA reads TGTGCCAGCAGTTACCCTCCGGGAAACACTGAAGCTTTCTTT. This gives the protein CASSYPPGNTEAFF.

This chain joins TRBV30 and TRBJ1-5, with 7 bases lining up with TRBD1. Germline-derived CDR1 and CDR2 are GTSNPN and SVGIG (reference sequence). The CDR3 loop spans 15 amino acids. The ends lost 2 bases at V and 0 bases at J; junction bases unmatched: 4. CDR3 region: CAWSHGTVSNQPQHF. DNA of the CDR3: TGTGCCTGGAGTCATGGGACAGTTAGCAATCAGCCCCAGCATTTT.

The V gene is TRBV5-8, the J gene TRBJ1-5, with TRBD1 as a possible D gene (6 bases). CDR1 is SGHTS, CDR2 YDEGEE, per germline. V was cut by 3 bases and J by 4 bases, with 8 bases left in between. CDR3 length: 13 residues. This CDR3 is CASSSDRNQPQHF. As DNA, the CDR3 is TGTGCCAGCAGCTCCGACAGGAATCAGCCCCAGCATTTT.

The chain combines TRBV5-1 with TRBJ2-7; TRBD2 is a possible D gene (5 bases). The length of the CDR3 is 13 residues. In germline, CDR1 is SGHRS, CDR2 YFSETQ. Trimming took 4 bases from V and 1 from J, leaving 9 bases between them. Written as DNA, the CDR3 is TGCGCCAGCAGCGCTCCGGGGTCCTACGAGCAGTACTTC. Encoded protein: CASSAPGSYEQYF.

For the CDR3, the DNA is TGTGCCAGCAGTTCCAACGGACTCATCAATGAGCAGTTCTTC. Translation gives CASSSNGLINEQFF. The chain uses TRBV27 and TRBJ2-1; D is perhaps TRBD2 (5 bases). Looked up from germline, CDR1 is MNHEY and CDR2 is SMNVEV (reference sequence). This CDR3 has 14 amino acids. V shed 4 bases and J shed 6 bases, with 13 bases lying between them.

The DNA for the CDR3 is TGTGCCAGCAGCGTAGGCGGGGAGCTTAACTATGGCTACACCTTC. Encoded protein: CASSVGGELNYGYTF. The V and J genes are TRBV9 and TRBJ1-2, with D uncertain. Looked up from germline, CDR1 is SGDLS and CDR2 is YYNGEE. The CDR3 is 15 amino acids. Trimming took 0 bases from V and 1 from J, leaving 10 bases between them.

This chain uses TRBV19 with TRBJ1-5; D is ambiguous. V lost 1 base to trimming and J lost 0 bases, with 7 bases between them. This CDR3 has 15 residues. Germline V gives CDR1 LNHDA, CDR2 SQIVND (reference sequence). CDR3 nucleotide sequence: TGTGCCAGTAGTATAGTGGGAGATAGCAATCAGCCCCAGCATTTT. It is translated as CASSIVGDSNQPQHF.

J is TRBJ1-5 and V is TRBV6-2 or TRBV6-3; TRBD1 matches at 7 bases. CDR1 is MNHEY and CDR2 is SVGEGT in the germline V gene. V was pared by 5 bases and J by 3 bases, with 4 bases of the junction left unmatched. The CDR3 sequence is 14 residues long. Written as DNA, the CDR3 is TGTGCCAGCAGTCCCACAGGGGCCAATCAGCCCCAGCATTTT. The encoded protein is CASSPTGANQPQHF.

The V gene is TRBV2, the J gene TRBJ1-3, with 8 nucleotides matching TRBD1. The V gene's germline CDR1 is SNHLY and CDR2 FYNNEI. The CDR3 runs to 15 residues. V was pared by 5 bases and J by 4 bases, with 7 bases of the junction left unmatched. CDR3 nucleotide sequence: TGTGCCAGCAGTCCAGGGGGCGCGGGCGGAAACACCATATATTTT. Translation gives CASSPGGAGGNTIYF.

V usage is TRBV30 and J usage is TRBJ1-1; TRBD1 is a possible D gene (6 bases). The germline V gene encodes CDR1 GTSNPN and CDR2 SVGIG (reference sequence). The V end was cut by 4 bases, the J end by 1 base, with 7 bases between. This CDR3 has 12 residues. CDR3 DNA sequence: TGTGCCTGGACACAGGGGAACACTGAAGCTTTCTTT. This sequence encodes CAWTQGNTEAFF.

This chain joins TRBV27 and TRBJ1-2; a weak D match, TRBD1 (5 bases). This CDR3 has 14 amino acids. Germline V CDR1 and CDR2: MNHEY, SMNVEV (reference sequence). Trimming took 6 bases from V and 2 from J, leaving 13 bases between them. The CDR3 region has the DNA TGTGCCAGCAGATACGGGGGAAAAAACTATGGCTACACCTTC. This encodes CASRYGGKNYGYTF.

The V call is TRBV10-3, the J call TRBJ2-1; 7 bases agree with TRBD1. V trimming: 1 base; J trimming: 8 bases; junction bases outside the gene matches: 11. Germline V gene sequence: CDR1 ENHRY, CDR2 SYGVKD. The CDR3 is made up of 16 amino acids. The chain's CDR3 is CAISEYGTAGFDEQFF. CDR3 coding DNA: TGTGCCATCAGTGAGTACGGGACAGCTGGGTTTGATGAGCAGTTCTTC.

This chain joins TRBV18 and TRBJ2-7; the match to TRBD2 covers 7 bases. The trim removed 1 base at V and 3 bases at J, leaving 6 bases unmatched. Germline-derived CDR1 and CDR2 are KGHSH and LQKENI. This CDR3 has 15 amino acids. In DNA, the CDR3 is TGTGCCAGCTCACCACGGGGGAGGGGAGGCTACGAGCAGTACTTC. Its translation is CASSPRGRGGYEQYF.

A remark on this clone: A much larger clonotype is one base distant, so this may be a read error. This chain uses TRBV13 with TRBJ2-7; 8 bases are a match to TRBD1. The CDR3 is made up of 13 amino acids. Germline lookup yields CDR1 PRHDT and CDR2 FYEKMQ (reference sequence). V was clipped by 3 bases and J by 3 bases; unmatched bases: 1. The CDR3 bases are TGTGCCAGCAGCTTCGGACAGGGCTACGAGCAGTACTTC. Amino acids: CASSFGQGYEQYF.

The V and J genes are TRBV7-9 and TRBJ2-7, with a tentative D call TRBD1 (5 bases). There are 12 residues in the CDR3. CDR1 SEHNR and CDR2 FQNEAQ come from the germline V gene (reference sequence). The V and J ends lost 7 bases and 3 bases respectively, with 10 bases between them. CDR3 DNA: TGTGCCAGCAAAGGACAAGACTACGAGCAGTACTTC. Protein sequence: CASKGQDYEQYF.